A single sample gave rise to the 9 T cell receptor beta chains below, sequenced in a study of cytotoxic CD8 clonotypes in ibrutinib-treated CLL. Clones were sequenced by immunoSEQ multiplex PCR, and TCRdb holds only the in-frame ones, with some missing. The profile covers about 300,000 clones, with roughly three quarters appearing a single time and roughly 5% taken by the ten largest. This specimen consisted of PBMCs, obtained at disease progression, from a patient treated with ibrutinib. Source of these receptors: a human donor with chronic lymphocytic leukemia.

The CDR3 spells CASSNNEQFF. CDR3 sequence (DNA): TGTGCCAGCAGCAACAATGAGCAGTTCTTC. The genes are TRBV9 and TRBJ2-1; D unclear. This CDR3 spans 10 amino acids. Trimming took 4 bases from V and 5 from J, leaving 1 base between them. CDR1 and CDR2 from the germline V gene are SGDLS and YYNGEE.

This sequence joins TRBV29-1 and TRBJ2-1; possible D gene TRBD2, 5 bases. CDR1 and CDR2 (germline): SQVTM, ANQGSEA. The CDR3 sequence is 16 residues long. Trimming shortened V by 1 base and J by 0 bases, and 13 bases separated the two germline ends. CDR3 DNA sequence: TGCAGCGTTGAAGGGAGGCGGAAGAGCTCCTACAATGAGCAGTTCTTC. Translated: CSVEGRRKSSYNEQFF.

The CDR3 DNA follows: TGTGCCAGCAGCTTGGGGCCCTCCCAAGAGACCCAGTACTTC. Amino acids: CASSLGPSQETQYF. V gene TRBV5-6 combines with J gene TRBJ2-5; D not certain. The germline gives CDR1 SGHDT, CDR2 YYEEEE. Trimming removed 0 bases at V and 1 base at J, with 7 bases between. The CDR3 is made up of 14 amino acids.

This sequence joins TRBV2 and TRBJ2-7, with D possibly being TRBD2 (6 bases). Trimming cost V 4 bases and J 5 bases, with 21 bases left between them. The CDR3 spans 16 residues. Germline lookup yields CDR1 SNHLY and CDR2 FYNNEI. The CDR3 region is CASSASFRAGRNEQYF. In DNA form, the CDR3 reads TGTGCCAGCAGTGCCTCCTTTAGGGCGGGGAGGAACGAGCAGTACTTC.

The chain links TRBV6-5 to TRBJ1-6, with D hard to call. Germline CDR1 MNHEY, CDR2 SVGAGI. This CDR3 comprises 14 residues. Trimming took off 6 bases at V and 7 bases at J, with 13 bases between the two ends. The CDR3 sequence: CASSGGRMNSPLHF. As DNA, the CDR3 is TGTGCCAGCAGCGGCGGACGGATGAATTCACCCCTCCACTTT.

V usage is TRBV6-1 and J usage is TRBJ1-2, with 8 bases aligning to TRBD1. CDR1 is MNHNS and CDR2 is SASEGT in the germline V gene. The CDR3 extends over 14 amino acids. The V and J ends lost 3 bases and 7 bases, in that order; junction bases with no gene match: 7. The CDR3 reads CASSDPGQGLGYTF. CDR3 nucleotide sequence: TGTGCCAGCAGTGATCCCGGACAGGGTCTTGGCTACACCTTC.

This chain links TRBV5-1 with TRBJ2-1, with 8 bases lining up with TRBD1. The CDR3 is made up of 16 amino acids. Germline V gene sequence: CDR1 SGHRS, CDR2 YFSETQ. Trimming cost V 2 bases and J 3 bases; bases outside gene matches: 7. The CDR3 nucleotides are TGCGCCAGCAGCTTCCCGGACAGGGTTGTCTACAATGAGCAGTTCTTC. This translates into CASSFPDRVVYNEQFF.

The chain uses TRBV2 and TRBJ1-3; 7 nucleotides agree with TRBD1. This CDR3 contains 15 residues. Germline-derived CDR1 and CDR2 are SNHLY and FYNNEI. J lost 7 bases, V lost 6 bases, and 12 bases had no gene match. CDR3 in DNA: TGTGCCAGCAGCCAAAACAGGGGCCTAATCAACACCATATATTTT. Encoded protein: CASSQNRGLINTIYF.

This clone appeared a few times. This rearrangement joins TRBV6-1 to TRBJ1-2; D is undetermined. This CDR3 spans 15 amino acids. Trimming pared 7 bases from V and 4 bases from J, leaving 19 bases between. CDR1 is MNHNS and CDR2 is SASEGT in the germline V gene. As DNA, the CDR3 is TGTGCCAGCACCCGGAGTGGGCAGGCGGTCTATGGCTACACCTTC. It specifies CASTRSGQAVYGYTF.